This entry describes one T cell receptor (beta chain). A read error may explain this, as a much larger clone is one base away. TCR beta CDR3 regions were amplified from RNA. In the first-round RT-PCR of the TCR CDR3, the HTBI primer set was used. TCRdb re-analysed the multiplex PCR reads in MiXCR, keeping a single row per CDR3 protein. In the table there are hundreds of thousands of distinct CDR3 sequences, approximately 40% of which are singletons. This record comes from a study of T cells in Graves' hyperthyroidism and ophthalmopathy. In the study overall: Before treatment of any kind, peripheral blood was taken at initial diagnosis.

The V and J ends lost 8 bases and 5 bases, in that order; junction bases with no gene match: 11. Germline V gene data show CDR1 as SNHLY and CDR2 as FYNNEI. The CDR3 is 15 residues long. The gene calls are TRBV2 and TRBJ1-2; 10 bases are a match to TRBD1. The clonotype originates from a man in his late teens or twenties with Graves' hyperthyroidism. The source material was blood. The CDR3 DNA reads TGTGCCAGCGGTCCTAGACAGGGGGCAATGTATGGCTACACCTTC. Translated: CASGPRQGAMYGYTF.